Below, one T cell receptor beta chain is given with its context. This specimen belongs to a study of cytomegalovirus exposure and HLA in healthy donors. Per germline, CDR1 SGHTA and CDR2 FQGNSA. The CDR3 is 15 residues long. A multiplex PCR was run with 60 Vbeta primers and 13 Jbeta primers. TCRdb's copy holds only in-frame clones and misses some; the assay was immunoSEQ multiplex PCR. Of about 120,000 clones listed, about 80% are singletons. The sequence was obtained from a female donor in good health and CMV-seronegative. Source material: PBMCs. The chain recombines TRBV7-2 with TRBJ2-5; 8 nucleotides line up with TRBD2. The J call could be wrong; TRBJ2-7 is a better fit for the DNA end. CDR3 region: CASSATSGASYEQYF. CDR3 bases: TGTGCCAGCAGCGCAACTAGCGGCGCCTCCTACGAGCAGTACTTC.